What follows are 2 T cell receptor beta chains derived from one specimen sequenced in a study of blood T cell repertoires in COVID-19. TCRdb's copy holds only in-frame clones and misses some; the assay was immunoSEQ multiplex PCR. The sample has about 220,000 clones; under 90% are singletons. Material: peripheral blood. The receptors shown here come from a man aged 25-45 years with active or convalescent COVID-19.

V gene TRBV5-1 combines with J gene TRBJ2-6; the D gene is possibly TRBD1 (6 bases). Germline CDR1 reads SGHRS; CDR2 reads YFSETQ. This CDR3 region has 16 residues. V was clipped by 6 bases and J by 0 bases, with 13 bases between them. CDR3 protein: CASKGQLSSGANVLTF. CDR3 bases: TGCGCCAGCAAAGGACAGCTCTCCTCTGGGGCCAACGTCCTGACTTTC.

The CDR3: CASSPRQGGYTF. DNA for the CDR3: TGTGCCAGCTCACCACGACAGGGTGGCTACACCTTC. The rearrangement links TRBV18 to TRBJ1-2; 7 nucleotides align to TRBD1. The CDR3 covers 12 residues. Germline V gene sequence: CDR1 KGHSH, CDR2 LQKENI. After removal of 1 base from V and 7 bases from J, the junction contained 0 bases not matched to a gene.